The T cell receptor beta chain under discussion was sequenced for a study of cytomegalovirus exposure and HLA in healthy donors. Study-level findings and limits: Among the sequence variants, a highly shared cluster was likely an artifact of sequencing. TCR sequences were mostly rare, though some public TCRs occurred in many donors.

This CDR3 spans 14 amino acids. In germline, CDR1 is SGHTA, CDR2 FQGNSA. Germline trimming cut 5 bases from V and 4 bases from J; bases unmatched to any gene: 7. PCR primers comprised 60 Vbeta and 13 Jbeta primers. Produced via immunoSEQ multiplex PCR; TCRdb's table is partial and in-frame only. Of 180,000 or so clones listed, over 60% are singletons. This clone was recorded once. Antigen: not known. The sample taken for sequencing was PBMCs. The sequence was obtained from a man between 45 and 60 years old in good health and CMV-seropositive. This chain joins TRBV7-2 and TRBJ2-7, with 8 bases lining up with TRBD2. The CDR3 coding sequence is TGTGCCAGCAGCCCGATCGGGGGGGTGTACGAGCAGTACTTC. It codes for CASSPIGGVYEQYF.